The 13 T cell receptor beta chains below come from one sample, sequenced in a study of shared T cell receptors in the human thymus. The repertoire was sequenced with immunoSEQ multiplex PCR; TCRdb's copy has only in-frame clones and lacks some. The sample has roughly 410,000 clones, just under 95% seen once. Sequenced input: thymocytes. Receptor source: a human donor.

The rearrangement links TRBV5-1 to TRBJ2-7; unclear D gene. Germline-derived CDR1 and CDR2 are SGHRS and YFSETQ. V was cut by 0 bases and J by 0 bases, with 4 bases left in between. CDR3 length equals 13 residues. The DNA of the CDR3 is TGCGCCAGCAGCTTGGAGGCCTCCTACGAGCAGTACTTC. Translating gives CASSLEASYEQYF.

V is TRBV7-2 and J is TRBJ1-2; D gene uncertain. Germline loops: CDR1 SGHTA, CDR2 FQGNSA. The CDR3 contains 11 residues. V lost 5 bases, J lost 8 bases, and 9 bases lay in between. The CDR3 bases are TGTGCCAGCAGCCTAAGAGTCGGCTACACCTTC. Amino acids: CASSLRVGYTF.

J is TRBJ2-6 and V is TRBV27; 8 bases match TRBD1. J gave up 0 bases and V 9 bases, and 13 bases lay outside the gene matches. Germline V gene lookup returns CDR1 MNHEY and CDR2 SMNVEV (reference sequence). CDR3 length: 18 amino acids. The DNA for the CDR3 is TGTGCCAGTGGAGGACAGGGCAGTGTTGTCTCTGGGGCCAACGTCCTGACTTTC. It yields the protein CASGGQGSVVSGANVLTF.

J is TRBJ1-2 and V is TRBV5-4; D is unclear. Per the germline V gene, CDR1 is SGHNT and CDR2 is YYREEE (reference sequence). The CDR3 sequence is 13 residues long. The germline V and J ends were trimmed by 4 bases and 2 bases, with 9 bases remaining between them. The CDR3, as DNA: TGTGCCAGCAGCCTACGCCCAAACTATGGCTACACCTTC. Translated, it gives CASSLRPNYGYTF.

The rearrangement links TRBV27 to TRBJ1-1; 7 bases align to TRBD1. Germline lookup yields CDR1 MNHEY and CDR2 SMNVEV (reference sequence). The V gene end was trimmed by 5 bases and the J gene end by 3 bases; junction bases not matched to a gene: 12. This CDR3 is 16 amino acids long. CDR3 sequence reads: CASSLTRTGEDTEAFF. In nucleotides, the CDR3 is TGTGCCAGCAGTCTCACCCGGACAGGCGAGGACACTGAAGCTTTCTTT.

The chain employs TRBV28 and TRBJ2-7; TRBD2 aligns across 8 bases. This CDR3 spans 12 amino acids. CDR1 is MDHEN and CDR2 is SYDVKM in the germline V gene. The V gene end was trimmed by 7 bases and the J gene end by 4 bases; junction bases not matched to a gene: 3. The CDR3: CASTAGVYEQYF. CDR3 in DNA: TGTGCCAGCACAGCGGGAGTATACGAGCAGTACTTC.

The V gene is TRBV19, the J gene TRBJ1-1; tentative D call: TRBD1 (5 bases). Germline V gives CDR1 LNHDA, CDR2 SQIVND (reference sequence). The V end lost 2 bases, the J end lost 4 bases, and 11 bases lay between the germline ends. The CDR3 covers 14 residues. The CDR3 nucleotides are TGTGCCAGTAGTATAAAAGGGGAGGTCACTGAAGCTTTCTTT. This sequence encodes CASSIKGEVTEAFF. The complete variable domain, with remaining parts taken from reference TRBV19 and TRBJ1-1, reads DGGITQSPKYLFRKEGQNVTLSCEQNLNHDAMYWYRQDPGQGLRLIYYSQIVNDFQKGDIAEGYSVSREKKESFPLTVTSAQKNPTAFYLCASSIKGEVTEAFFGQGTRLTVV.

The J gene is TRBJ2-7, the V gene TRBV19, with D hard to call. The CDR3 runs to 13 residues. The germline CDR1 and CDR2 sequences are LNHDA and SQIVND (reference sequence). Trimming stripped 1 base from V and 5 bases from J, with 9 bases between. The CDR3 nucleotides are TGTGCCAGTAGTATAGCTCGGGTCAACGAGCAGTACTTC. Translated: CASSIARVNEQYF. Complete variable domain (other parts from reference TRBV19 and TRBJ2-7): DGGITQSPKYLFRKEGQNVTLSCEQNLNHDAMYWYRQDPGQGLRLIYYSQIVNDFQKGDIAEGYSVSREKKESFPLTVTSAQKNPTAFYLCASSIARVNEQYFGPGTRLTVT.

The CDR3, as DNA: TGCGCCAGCAGGGAAGCGGGAGGCCATCAAGAGACCCAGTACTTC. Its translation is CASREAGGHQETQYF. The chain joins TRBV5-1 to TRBJ2-5, with 9 bases identical to TRBD2. Germline V CDR1 and CDR2: SGHRS, YFSETQ. The CDR3 has 15 amino acids. Trimming removed 5 bases from V and 2 bases from J; junction bases left unmatched: 7.

The J gene is TRBJ1-3, the V gene TRBV6-4; 9 bases are shared with TRBD1. Trimming took 11 bases from V and 8 from J; bases not matched to a gene: 4. This CDR3 has 11 amino acids. Germline V gene sequence: CDR1 MRHNA, CDR2 SNTAGT. CDR3 nucleotide sequence: TGTGCCTCTCGACAGGGGGACACCATATATTTT. Protein product: CASRQGDTIYF.

The rearrangement uses TRBV27 and TRBJ2-2; D call uncertain. V was shortened by 4 bases and J by 3 bases, with 18 bases between the two germline ends. This CDR3 spans 17 amino acids. Germline V CDR1 and CDR2: MNHEY, SMNVEV (reference sequence). For the CDR3, the DNA is TGTGCCAGCAGTTGTTCCCCGACGGGCTTTTACACCGGGGAGCTGTTTTTT. Protein sequence: CASSCSPTGFYTGELFF.

This clone was observed once. The V call is TRBV7-2, the J call TRBJ2-1; D remains ambiguous. The CDR3 sequence is 13 residues long. Germline values: CDR1 SGHTA, CDR2 FQGNSA. V shed 1 base and J shed 7 bases, with 8 bases lying between them. The CDR3 DNA is TGTGCCAGCAGCTTAGTCTTGGATAATGAGCAGTTCTTC. This sequence encodes CASSLVLDNEQFF. Full variable domain (missing parts from reference TRBV7-2 and TRBJ2-1): GAGVSQSPSNKVTEKGKDVELRCDPISGHTALYWYRQSLGQGLEFLIYFQGNSAPDKSGLPSDRFSAERTGGSVSTLTIQRTQQEDSAVYLCASSLVLDNEQFFGPGTRLTVL.

CDR3 in DNA: TGTGCCAGCAGCCGATGGGACAGAACCAGCACAGATACGCAGTATTTT. Protein: CASSRWDRTSTDTQYF. This chain uses TRBV7-9 with TRBJ2-3; 7 nucleotides line up with TRBD1. Germline V CDR1 and CDR2: SEHNR, FQNEAQ (reference sequence). The CDR3 has 16 residues. V was pared by 5 bases and J by 0 bases, with 8 bases of the junction left unmatched. The full variable domain, rest sourced from reference TRBV7-9 and TRBJ2-3, is DTGVSQNPRHKITKRGQNVTFRCDPISEHNRLYWYRQTLGQGPEFLTYFQNEAQLEKSRLLSDRFSAERPKGSFSTLEIQRTEQGDSAMYLCASSRWDRTSTDTQYFGPGTRLTVL.